This T cell receptor beta chain is from a study of response to subunit inactivated influenza vaccine. TCRdb passed the RT-PCR reads through MiXCR, listing each CDR3 protein once. The profile shows under 550,000 distinct CDR3 sequences, less than 8% of them singletons. The CDR3 length is 15 residues. V was trimmed by 4 bases and J by 3 bases, leaving 16 bases between them. Only a few counts were recorded for this clonotype. This sequence originates from a man aged 50 to 75 who received an inactivated influenza vaccine. The input for sequencing was PBMCs from blood, taken less than 30 months after vaccination. The rearrangement links TRBV12-3 or TRBV12-4 to TRBJ2-7, with D maybe TRBD2 (5 bases). For the CDR3, the DNA is TGTGCCAGCAGTTCCAAGGGAGCCAGGATCTACGAGCAGTACTTC. Its translation is CASSSKGARIYEQYF.